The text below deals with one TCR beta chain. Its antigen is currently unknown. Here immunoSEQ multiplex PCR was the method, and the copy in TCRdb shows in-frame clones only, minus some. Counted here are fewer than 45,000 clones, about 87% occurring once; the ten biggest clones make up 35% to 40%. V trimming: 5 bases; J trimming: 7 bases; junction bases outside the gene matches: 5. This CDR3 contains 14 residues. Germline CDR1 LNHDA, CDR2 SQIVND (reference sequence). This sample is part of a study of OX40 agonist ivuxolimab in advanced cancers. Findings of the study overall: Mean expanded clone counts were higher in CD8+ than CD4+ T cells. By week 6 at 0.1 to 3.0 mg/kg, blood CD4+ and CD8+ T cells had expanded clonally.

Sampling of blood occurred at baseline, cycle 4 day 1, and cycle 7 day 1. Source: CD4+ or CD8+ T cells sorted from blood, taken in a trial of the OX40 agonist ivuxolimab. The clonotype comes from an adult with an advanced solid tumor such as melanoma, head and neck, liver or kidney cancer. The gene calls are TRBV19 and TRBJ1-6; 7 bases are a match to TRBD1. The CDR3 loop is CASSWTGGNSPLHF. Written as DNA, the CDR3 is TGTGCCAGTAGTTGGACAGGCGGAAATTCACCCCTCCACTTT. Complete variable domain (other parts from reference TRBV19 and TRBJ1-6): DGGITQSPKYLFRKEGQNVTLSCEQNLNHDAMYWYRQDPGQGLRLIYYSQIVNDFQKGDIAEGYSVSREKKESFPLTVTSAQKNPTAFYLCASSWTGGNSPLHFGNGTRLTVT.